This T cell receptor (beta chain) was sequenced during a study of blood T cell repertoires in COVID-19. The CDR3 is 17 residues long. Germline CDR1 is LNHNV and CDR2 is YYDKDF (reference sequence). V lost 2 bases and J 10 bases, leaving 26 bases between the germline ends. Assay: immunoSEQ multiplex PCR; the TCRdb copy retains only in-frame clones and omits some. The profile shows under 300,000 clones, about nine tenths of them singletons. The receptor's source is a woman aged 40 to 55 who had recovered from COVID-19. Material: PBMCs or T cells enriched from blood (not recorded which). This chain joins TRBV15 and TRBJ2-5; weak D call: TRBD2 (6 bases). CDR3 nucleotides: TGTGCCACCAGCAGACCCCCATTTTCGACATCAAGAGCGGGCCAGTACTTC. Amino acid sequence: CATSRPPFSTSRAGQYF.